Shown below are 11 T cell receptor beta chains from a single sample sequenced in a study of cytomegalovirus exposure and HLA in healthy donors. PCR primers comprised 60 Vbeta and 13 Jbeta primers. Clones were sequenced by immunoSEQ multiplex PCR, and TCRdb holds only the in-frame ones, with some missing. Among some 140,000 clones listed, 77% were seen once. Material for sequencing was PBMCs. The source is a woman aged 55-70 years in good health and CMV-seronegative.

This clone was counted between two and nine times. The V gene is TRBV19, the J gene TRBJ1-1; perhaps TRBD1 as D (6 bases). Trimming stripped 3 bases from V and 4 bases from J, with 15 bases between. Germline V gives CDR1 LNHDA, CDR2 SQIVND (reference sequence). This CDR3 has 15 residues. CDR3 DNA: TGTGCCAGTAGTATCAGACAGGTTTCTAGCACTGAAGCTTTCTTT. As protein: CASSIRQVSSTEAFF.

This clone was seen a single time. This CDR3 is also generated by other DNA sequences in the sample. The chain links TRBV5-4 to TRBJ2-1; D unclear. Germline V gives CDR1 SGHNT, CDR2 YYREEE (reference sequence). The CDR3 loop spans 15 amino acids. Between the trimmed V and J ends, which lost 3 bases and 4 bases, there was a span of 14 bases. The CDR3 DNA reads TGTGCCAGCAGCTCCCTCCCTGTGGCTTACAATGAGCAGTTCTTC. This sequence encodes CASSSLPVAYNEQFF.

The gene calls are TRBV29-1 and TRBJ1-1; D might be TRBD1 (6 bases). Germline V gives CDR1 SQVTM, CDR2 ANQGSEA. The CDR3 length is 13 residues. Trimming shortened V by 7 bases and J by 4 bases, and 16 bases separated the two germline ends. The CDR3 nucleotides read TGCAGCGCCCGTGTACAGGGAAGCACTGAAGCTTTCTTT. Its translation is CSARVQGSTEAFF.

The chain is built from TRBV9 and TRBJ1-2; 9 bases fit TRBD1. V was clipped by 4 bases and J by 4 bases; unmatched bases: 5. Germline assignment: CDR1 SGDLS and CDR2 YYNGEE. The CDR3 spans 14 residues. The CDR3 loop is CASSTGGLFYGYTF. CDR3 nucleotides: TGTGCCAGCAGCACAGGGGGCCTCTTCTATGGCTACACCTTC.

The chain has TRBV4-2 and TRBJ2-5; the match to TRBD1 covers 8 bases. The CDR3 extends over 18 amino acids. The germline gives CDR1 LGHNA, CDR2 YNFKEQ. V was clipped by 0 bases and J by 6 bases; unmatched bases: 15. The DNA of the CDR3 is TGTGCCAGCAGCCAAGATCAGAGTATCAGGGGGCCAGGCAAGACCCAGTACTTC. As protein: CASSQDQSIRGPGKTQYF.

This clone was detected once. The chain employs TRBV4-1 and TRBJ2-1; 7 positions match TRBD2. The germline V gene has CDR1 MGHRA and CDR2 YSYEKL. Trimming cost V 4 bases and J 2 bases; bases outside gene matches: 8. This CDR3 is built from 16 residues. The CDR3 loop reads CASSPSAGVPYNEQFF. In DNA, the CDR3 is TGCGCCAGCAGCCCTAGCGCGGGAGTACCCTACAATGAGCAGTTCTTC.

V gene TRBV19 combines with J gene TRBJ2-3; a possible D gene is TRBD2 (5 bases). Trimming shortened V by 6 bases and J by 1 base, and 8 bases separated the two germline ends. Germline loops: CDR1 LNHDA, CDR2 SQIVND (reference sequence). The CDR3 consists of 13 residues. Here the CDR3 DNA reads TGTGCCAGTAGGCTGCGGGGCACAGATACGCAGTATTTT. Protein product: CASRLRGTDTQYF.

The V gene is TRBV6-6, the J gene TRBJ2-3; the D gene is possibly TRBD2 (5 bases). This CDR3 is built from 15 residues. V gave up 0 bases and J gave up 2 bases, with 9 bases separating them. CDR1 is MNHNY and CDR2 is SVGAGI in the germline V gene (reference sequence). The CDR3 spells CASSYSRTSTDTQYF. CDR3 nucleotides: TGTGCCAGCAGTTACTCCCGGACTTCCACAGATACGCAGTATTTT.

The table lists this clone with a few counts. The rearrangement uses TRBV5-5 and TRBJ2-2; 8 bases agree with TRBD2. Losses at the gene ends were 1 base for V and 0 bases for J; bases not matched to a gene: 2. This CDR3 is built from 16 residues. From germline, CDR1 is SGHKS and CDR2 YYEKEE (reference sequence). CDR3 nucleotides: TGTGCCAGCAGCTTGACTAGCGGCACGAACACCGGGGAGCTGTTTTTT. Translating it yields CASSLTSGTNTGELFF.

A word on this clone: Other DNA sequences within the sample encode an identical CDR3. The J gene is TRBJ2-3, the V gene TRBV30; D is uncertain. Germline CDR1 GTSNPN, CDR2 SVGIG (reference sequence). CDR3 length: 14 residues. Trimming took off 2 bases at V and 0 bases at J, with 9 bases between the two ends. The CDR3 is CAWSRGGSTDTQYF. CDR3 nucleotide sequence: TGTGCCTGGAGTCGTGGCGGCAGCACAGATACGCAGTATTTT.

This chain uses TRBV15 with TRBJ1-4; possible D gene TRBD1, 5 bases. Deletions cut 5 bases from V and 8 bases from J, with 15 bases between. CDR1 is LNHNV and CDR2 is YYDKDF in the germline V gene (reference sequence). The length of the CDR3 is 14 residues. Written as DNA, the CDR3 is TGTGCCACCAGCCTGGGGAGGGGTGGCGAAAAACTGTTTTTT. This gives the protein CATSLGRGGEKLFF.